The entry below describes one TCR beta chain. As processed by the authors: It was from reference gene primer amplification that nucleated cell counts were estimated. Generated by immunoSEQ multiplex PCR, the TCRdb table keeps only in-frame clones and is missing some. The V and J calls and clone size were taken over from that table, and D and trimming were inferred from the DNA. The data show about 180,000 clones, about nine tenths seen once. These data originate in a study of blood T cell repertoires in COVID-19. In the study overall: PBMCs, B-cell-depleted T cells, or T cells provided the cDNA or gDNA that made up the material.

Trimming removed 4 bases from V and 3 bases from J; junction bases left unmatched: 10. This CDR3 has 16 amino acids. Germline CDR1 is SGHNT and CDR2 is YYREEE (reference sequence). Sequenced sample: peripheral blood. The chain recombines TRBV5-4 with TRBJ1-1; 9 bases are shared with TRBD1. The sequence came from a woman aged 50 to 60 with acute or convalescent COVID-19. The CDR3 spells CASSRGQGRSYTEAFF. The CDR3 nucleotides are TGTGCCAGCAGCCGGGGACAGGGAAGGAGTTACACTGAAGCTTTCTTT.